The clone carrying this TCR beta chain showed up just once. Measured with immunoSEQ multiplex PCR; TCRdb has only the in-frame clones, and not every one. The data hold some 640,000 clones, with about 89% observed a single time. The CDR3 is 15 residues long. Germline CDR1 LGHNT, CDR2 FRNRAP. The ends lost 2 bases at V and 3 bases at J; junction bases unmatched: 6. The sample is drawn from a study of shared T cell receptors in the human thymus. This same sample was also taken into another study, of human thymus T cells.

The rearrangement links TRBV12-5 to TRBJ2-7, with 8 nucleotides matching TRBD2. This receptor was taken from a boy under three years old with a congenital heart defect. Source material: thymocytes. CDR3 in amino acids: CASGLRRTSYYEQYF. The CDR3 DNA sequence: TGTGCTAGTGGTTTGCGGCGGACTAGCTACTACGAGCAGTACTTC.